This is a list of T cell receptor beta chains from one sample in a study of cytomegalovirus exposure and HLA in healthy donors. The table came from immunoSEQ multiplex PCR; TCRdb's copy has only in-frame clones and leaves some out. This sample has around 140,000 clones, with 70% to 90% found just once. Material: PBMCs. The receptors here all came from a young man in good health and CMV-seropositive. Both conserved end residues are trimmed from each CDR3. A D gene is named only where the DNA matches it firmly.

V	J	D	CDR3
TRBV29-1	TRBJ2-5	NA	SALDGEETQY
TRBV2	TRBJ2-7	NA	ASSVGKTPTYEQY
TRBV10-3	TRBJ2-7	NA	AIRQGQDEQY
TRBV19	TRBJ2-7	NA	ASSEGRTKYEQY
TRBV27	TRBJ1-2	TRBD1	ASSSPGQGNYGYT
TRBV18	TRBJ1-1	NA	ASSPPLGGTEAF
TRBV9	TRBJ2-3	TRBD2	ASSAIAGLSTDTQY
TRBV7-9	TRBJ2-2	TRBD1	ASSRQGWTGELF
TRBV18	TRBJ1-5	NA	ASSPPSGKGNQPQH
TRBV29-1	TRBJ2-1	NA	SVVGPDNYNEQF
TRBV5-1	TRBJ1-2	TRBD1	ASGRDRDAELSGYT
TRBV5-1	TRBJ1-2	NA	ASSLAPTVAGRGYGYT
TRBV7-9	TRBJ1-1	TRBD1	ASSLEGAAF
TRBV15	TRBJ2-2	TRBD1	ATSRDGQGNTGELF
TRBV5-1	TRBJ2-3	NA	ASSPGGQPTDTQY
TRBV7-3	TRBJ1-2	TRBD1	ASSLTGTGQGGYT
TRBV27	TRBJ2-1	TRBD2	ASSRTSGVSSYNEQF